This T cell receptor (beta chain) was profiled in a study of memory CD4+ T cells and cytomegalovirus serostatus. Measured with immunoSEQ multiplex PCR; TCRdb has only the in-frame clones, and not every one. The sample contains approximately 44,000 clones, over 60% of which appear only once. The sort gate was single viable CD3+CD4+CD8-CD45RO+ cells for memory CD4+ T cells. Total CD4+ T cells were enriched by CD4 positive selection. Input material: memory CD4+ T cells from blood. The origin of this receptor is an adult in good health and CMV-seronegative.

The CDR3 reads CASSPFLDSDTEAFF. The CDR3 region has the DNA TGTGCCAGCTCTCCCTTCCTGGACTCGGACACTGAAGCTTTCTTT. This chain connects TRBV18 to TRBJ1-1; D ambiguous. Germline V gene lookup returns CDR1 KGHSH and CDR2 LQKENI. The CDR3 is made up of 15 amino acids. V was shortened by 6 bases and J by 3 bases, with 17 bases between the two germline ends.